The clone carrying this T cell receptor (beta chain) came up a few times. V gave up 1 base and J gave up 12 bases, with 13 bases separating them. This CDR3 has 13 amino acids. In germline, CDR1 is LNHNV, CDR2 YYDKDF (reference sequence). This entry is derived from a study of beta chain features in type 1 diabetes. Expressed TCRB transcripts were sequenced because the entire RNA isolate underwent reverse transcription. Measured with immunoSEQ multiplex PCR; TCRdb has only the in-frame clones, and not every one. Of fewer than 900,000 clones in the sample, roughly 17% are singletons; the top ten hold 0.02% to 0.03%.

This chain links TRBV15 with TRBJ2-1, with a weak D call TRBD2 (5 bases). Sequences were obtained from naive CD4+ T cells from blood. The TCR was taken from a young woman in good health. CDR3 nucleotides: TGTGCCACCAGCAGAGCTTTAACTAGTCGGCAGTTCTTC. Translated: CATSRALTSRQFF.